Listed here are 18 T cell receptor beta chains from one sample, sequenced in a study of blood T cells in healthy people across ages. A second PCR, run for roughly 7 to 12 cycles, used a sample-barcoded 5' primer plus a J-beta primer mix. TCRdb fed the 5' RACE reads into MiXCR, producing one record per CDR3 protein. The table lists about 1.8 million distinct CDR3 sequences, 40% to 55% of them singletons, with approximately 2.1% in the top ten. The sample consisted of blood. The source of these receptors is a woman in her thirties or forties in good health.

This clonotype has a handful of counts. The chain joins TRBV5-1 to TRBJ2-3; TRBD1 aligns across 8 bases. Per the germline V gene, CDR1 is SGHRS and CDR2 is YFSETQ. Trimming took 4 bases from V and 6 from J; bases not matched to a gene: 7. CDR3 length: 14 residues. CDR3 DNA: TGCGCCAGCAGCGCGGCAGGGGGCTCGGATACGCAGTATTTT. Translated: CASSAAGGSDTQYF.

This chain's CDR3 is CASSLWWGVQETQYF. CDR3 bases: TGTGCCAGCAGTTTATGGTGGGGGGTACAAGAGACCCAGTACTTC. The rearrangement joins TRBV28 to TRBJ2-5, with a tentative D call TRBD2 (6 bases). Germline V lookup: CDR1 MDHEN, CDR2 SYDVKM. CDR3 length: 15 amino acids. V was trimmed by 0 bases and J by 2 bases, leaving 10 bases between them. The full variable domain, its missing parts supplied by reference TRBV28 and TRBJ2-5, is DVKVTQSSRYLVKRTGEKVFLECVQDMDHENMFWYRQDPGLGLRLIYFSYDVKMKEKGDIPEGYSVSREKKERFSLILESASTNQTSMYLCASSLWWGVQETQYFGPGTRLLVL.

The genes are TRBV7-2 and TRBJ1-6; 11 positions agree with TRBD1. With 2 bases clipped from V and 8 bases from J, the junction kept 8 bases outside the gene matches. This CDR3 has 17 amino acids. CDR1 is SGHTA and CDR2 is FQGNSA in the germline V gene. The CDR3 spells CASSLRPGQGEHSPLHF. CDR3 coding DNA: TGTGCCAGCAGCTTAAGACCGGGACAGGGGGAGCATTCACCCCTCCACTTT.

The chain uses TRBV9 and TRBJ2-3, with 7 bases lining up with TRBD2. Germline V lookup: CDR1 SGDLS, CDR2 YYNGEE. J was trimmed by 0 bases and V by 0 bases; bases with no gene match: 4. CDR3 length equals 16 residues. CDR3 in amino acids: CASSVGSGVSTDTQYF. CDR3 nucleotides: TGTGCCAGCAGCGTAGGGAGCGGGGTCAGCACAGATACGCAGTATTTT.

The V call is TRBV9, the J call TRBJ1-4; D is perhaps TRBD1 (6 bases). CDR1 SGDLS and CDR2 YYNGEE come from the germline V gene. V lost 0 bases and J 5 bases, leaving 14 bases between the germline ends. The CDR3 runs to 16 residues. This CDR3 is CASSVGFGTPNEKLFF. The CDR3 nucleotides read TGTGCCAGCAGCGTAGGTTTCGGGACACCGAATGAAAAACTGTTTTTT.

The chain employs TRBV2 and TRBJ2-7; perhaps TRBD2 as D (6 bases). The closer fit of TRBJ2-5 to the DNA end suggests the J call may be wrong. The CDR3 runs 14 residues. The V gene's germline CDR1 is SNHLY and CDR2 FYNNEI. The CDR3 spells CASSEGSGEETQYF. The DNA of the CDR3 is TGTGCCAGCAGTGAGGGATCGGGGGAAGAGACCCAGTACTTC.

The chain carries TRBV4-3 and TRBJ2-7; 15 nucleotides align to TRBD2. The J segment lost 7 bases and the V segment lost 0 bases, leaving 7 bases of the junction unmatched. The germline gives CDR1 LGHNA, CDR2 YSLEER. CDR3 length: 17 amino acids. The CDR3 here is CASSQEAGLAGGREQYF. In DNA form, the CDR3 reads TGCGCCAGCAGCCAAGAAGCGGGACTAGCGGGGGGAAGAGAGCAGTACTTC.

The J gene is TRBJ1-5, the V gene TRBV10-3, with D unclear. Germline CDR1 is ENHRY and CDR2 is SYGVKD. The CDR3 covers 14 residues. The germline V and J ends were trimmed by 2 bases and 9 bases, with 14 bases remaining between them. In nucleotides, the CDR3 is TGTGCCATCAGTGAGGCAGCTGGGCTGAGGCCCCAGCATTTT. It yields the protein CAISEAAGLRPQHF.

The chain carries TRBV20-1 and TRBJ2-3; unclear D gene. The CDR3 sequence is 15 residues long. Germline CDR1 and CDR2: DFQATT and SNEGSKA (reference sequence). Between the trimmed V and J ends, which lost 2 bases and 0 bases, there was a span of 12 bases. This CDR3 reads CSARPVFSSTDTQYF. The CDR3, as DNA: TGCAGTGCTAGACCAGTTTTCTCTAGCACAGATACGCAGTATTTT.

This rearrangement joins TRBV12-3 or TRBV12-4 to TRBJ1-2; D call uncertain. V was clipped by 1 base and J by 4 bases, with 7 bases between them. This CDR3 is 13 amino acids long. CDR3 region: CASSLEPGYGYTF. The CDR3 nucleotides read TGTGCCAGCAGTTTAGAACCCGGCTATGGCTACACCTTC.

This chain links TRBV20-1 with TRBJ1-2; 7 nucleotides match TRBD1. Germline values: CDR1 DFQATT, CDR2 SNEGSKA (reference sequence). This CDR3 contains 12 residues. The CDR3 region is CRPEGANYGYTF. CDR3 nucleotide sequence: TGCAGACCGGAGGGGGCAAACTATGGCTACACCTTC.

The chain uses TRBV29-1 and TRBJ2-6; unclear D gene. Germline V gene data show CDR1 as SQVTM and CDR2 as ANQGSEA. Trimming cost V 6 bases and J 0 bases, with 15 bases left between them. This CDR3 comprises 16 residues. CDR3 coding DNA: TGCAGCGTCCTACATCCCTCGAGCTCTGGGGCCAACGTCCTGACTTTC. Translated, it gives CSVLHPSSSGANVLTF.

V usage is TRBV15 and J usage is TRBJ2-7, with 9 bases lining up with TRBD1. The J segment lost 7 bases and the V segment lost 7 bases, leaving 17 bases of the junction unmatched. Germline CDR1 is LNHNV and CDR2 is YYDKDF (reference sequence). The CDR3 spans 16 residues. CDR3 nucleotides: TGTGCCACCACCCGTGGGGACAGGGCAACCTACAATGAGCAGTACTTC. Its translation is CATTRGDRATYNEQYF.

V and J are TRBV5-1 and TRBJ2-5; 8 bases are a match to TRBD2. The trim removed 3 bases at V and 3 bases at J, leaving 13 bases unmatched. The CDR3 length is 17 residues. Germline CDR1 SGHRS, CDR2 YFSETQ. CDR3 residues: CASSSEAAGLAEETQYF. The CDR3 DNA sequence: TGCGCCAGCAGCTCGGAAGCCGCCGGACTAGCTGAAGAGACCCAGTACTTC.

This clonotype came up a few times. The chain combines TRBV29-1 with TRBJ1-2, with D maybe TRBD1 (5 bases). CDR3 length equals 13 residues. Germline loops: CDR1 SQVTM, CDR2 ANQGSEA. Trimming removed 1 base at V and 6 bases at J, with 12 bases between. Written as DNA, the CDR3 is TGCAGCGTTGAAGCCTCACCAGGGAATGGCTACACCTTC. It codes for CSVEASPGNGYTF.

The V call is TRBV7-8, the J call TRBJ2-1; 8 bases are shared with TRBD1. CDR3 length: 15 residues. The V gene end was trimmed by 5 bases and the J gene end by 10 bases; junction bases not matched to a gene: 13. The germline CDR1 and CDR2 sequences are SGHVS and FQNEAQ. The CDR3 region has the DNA TGTGCCAGCAGCAAAAGGGGACAGGAAAGGCGGGAGCAGTTCTTC. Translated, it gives CASSKRGQERREQFF.

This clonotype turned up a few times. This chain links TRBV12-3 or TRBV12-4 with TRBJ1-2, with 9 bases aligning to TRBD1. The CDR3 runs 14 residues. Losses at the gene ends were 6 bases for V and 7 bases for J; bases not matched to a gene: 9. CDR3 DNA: TGTGCCAGCAGACCCCAAGGGACAGGGCTTGGCTACACCTTC. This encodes CASRPQGTGLGYTF.

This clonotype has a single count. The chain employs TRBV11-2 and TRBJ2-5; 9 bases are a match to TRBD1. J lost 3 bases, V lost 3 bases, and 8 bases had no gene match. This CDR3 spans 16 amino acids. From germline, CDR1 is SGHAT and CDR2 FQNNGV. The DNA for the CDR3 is TGTGCCAGCAGCTTGGGGGACAGGGTTACGGAAGAGACCCAGTACTTC. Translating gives CASSLGDRVTEETQYF.